This T cell receptor (beta chain) originates from a study of blood T cell repertoires in COVID-19. At the level of the study: Donors in the United States, Italy and Spain gave samples during acute or convalescent COVID-19. T cells, B-cell-depleted T cells, or PBMCs provided the cDNA or gDNA that served as material.

Germline CDR1 reads SQVTM; CDR2 reads ANQGSEA. The V gene lost 4 bases and the J gene lost 3 bases, with 10 bases spanning the gap. The CDR3 totals 13 residues. Only in-frame clones appear in the TCRdb table, and some are missing; sequencing was by immunoSEQ multiplex PCR. The sample lists over 150,000 clones; more than 85% were seen once. A single count supports this clone. The chain couples TRBV29-1 to TRBJ1-3, with D possibly TRBD1 on 6 matching bases. Sequenced input: peripheral blood. The sequence derives from a man in his fifties with acute or convalescent COVID-19. CDR3 residues: CSVVQGIGNTIYF. For the CDR3, the DNA is TGCAGCGTTGTACAGGGCATTGGAAACACCATATATTTT. Full variable domain (outside the CDR3, taken from reference TRBV29-1 and TRBJ1-3): SAVISQKPSRDICQRGTSLTIQCQVDSQVTMMFWYRQQPGQSLTLIATANQGSEATYESGFVIDKFPISRPNLTFSTLTVSNMSPEDSSIYLCSVVQGIGNTIYFGEGSWLTVV.